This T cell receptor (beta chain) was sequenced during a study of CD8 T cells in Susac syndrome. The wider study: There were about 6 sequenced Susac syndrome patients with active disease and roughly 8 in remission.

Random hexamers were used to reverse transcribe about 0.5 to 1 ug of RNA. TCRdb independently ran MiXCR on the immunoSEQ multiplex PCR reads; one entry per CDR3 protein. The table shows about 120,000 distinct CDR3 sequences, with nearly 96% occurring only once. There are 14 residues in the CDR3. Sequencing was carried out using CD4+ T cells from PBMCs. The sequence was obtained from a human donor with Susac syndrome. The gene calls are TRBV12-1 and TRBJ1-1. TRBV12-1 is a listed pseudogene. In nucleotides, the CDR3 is TGTGCCAGCAGCTTTGAAACGATCAACACTGAAGCTTTCTTT. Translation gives CASSFETINTEAFF.